These 29 T cell receptor beta chains originate from one sample sequenced in a study of blood T cell repertoires in COVID-19. Clones were read by immunoSEQ multiplex PCR, and TCRdb kept only the in-frame ones, dropping some. This repertoire shows about 170,000 clones, more than 85% found once; its top ten account for roughly 7.3%. The material sequenced was peripheral blood. The receptors derive from a woman of 80 years or more in a cohort sampled during active or convalescent COVID-19.

The V gene is TRBV28, the J gene TRBJ2-3; TRBD1 might be the D (5 bases). In germline, CDR1 is MDHEN, CDR2 SYDVKM. This CDR3 has 16 residues. V was trimmed by 6 bases and J by 0 bases, leaving 16 bases between them. The CDR3 DNA reads as TGTGCCAGCAGCCCACCCGACAGAACTAGCACAGATACGCAGTATTTT. This sequence encodes CASSPPDRTSTDTQYF.

This chain links TRBV10-2 with TRBJ1-1; D call uncertain. V lost 9 bases and J lost 0, with 5 bases in between. CDR3 length equals 11 residues. Germline lookup yields CDR1 WSHSY and CDR2 SAAADI. The CDR3 region has the DNA TGCGCCAGTATTCTGAACACTGAAGCTTTCTTT. This sequence encodes CASILNTEAFF.

The chain links TRBV5-1 to TRBJ2-6, with 10 bases aligning to TRBD1. Germline assignment: CDR1 SGHRS and CDR2 YFSETQ. This CDR3 has 16 residues. V lost 3 bases, J lost 2 bases, and 2 bases stayed unmatched. CDR3 coding DNA: TGCGCCAGCAGCTCCGGGACAGGGGCTGGGGCCAACGTCCTGACTTTC. This translates into CASSSGTGAGANVLTF.

The chain links TRBV19 to TRBJ1-2, with D maybe TRBD1 (5 bases). CDR1 is LNHDA and CDR2 is SQIVND in the germline V gene (reference sequence). This CDR3 is built from 14 residues. Trimming pared 3 bases from V and 6 bases from J, leaving 14 bases between. For the CDR3, the DNA is TGTGCCAGTAGTATTAGTCAGGGCGGCCATGGCTACACCTTC. Its translation is CASSISQGGHGYTF.

The V call is TRBV5-1, the J call TRBJ2-3; TRBD2 aligns across 9 bases. Germline CDR1 SGHRS, CDR2 YFSETQ. The CDR3 loop spans 16 amino acids. Trimming removed 0 bases from V and 2 bases from J; junction bases left unmatched: 4. In nucleotides, the CDR3 is TGCGCCAGCAGCTTGGGTAGCGGGAGCGTCACAGATACGCAGTATTTT. Translation: CASSLGSGSVTDTQYF.

On this clone: Additional DNA sequences in this sample encode the identical CDR3. V gene TRBV9 combines with J gene TRBJ2-5; D is possibly TRBD1 (6 bases). V was clipped by 0 bases and J by 5 bases, with 8 bases between them. The CDR3 covers 13 residues. Germline-derived CDR1 and CDR2 are SGDLS and YYNGEE. This CDR3 is CASSVGRGETQYF. The CDR3 DNA reads TGTGCCAGCAGCGTAGGTAGGGGGGAGACCCAGTACTTC.

Here the CDR3 DNA reads TGTGCCAGCAACCGAATGGGGCCGAAAGGGGCTTTCTTT. As protein: CASNRMGPKGAFF. This chain connects TRBV12-3 or TRBV12-4 to TRBJ1-1; D might be TRBD1 (5 bases). The CDR3 contains 13 residues. Trimming stripped 7 bases from V and 11 bases from J, with 20 bases between.

The V call is TRBV6-5, the J call TRBJ2-2; 8 bases map to TRBD2. The V and J ends lost 11 bases and 1 base, in that order; junction bases with no gene match: 6. This CDR3 region has 14 residues. Germline V gene data show CDR1 as MNHEY and CDR2 as SVGAGI. The CDR3 coding sequence is TGTGCCGAACGACTAGCGCAGAACACCGGGGAGCTGTTTTTT. Its protein is CAERLAQNTGELFF.

In the case of this clone: One junction end does not reproduce the germline sequence, and a read error may be involved. The V gene is TRBV14, the J gene TRBJ2-1; 9 nucleotides match TRBD2. The germline V gene has CDR1 SGHDN and CDR2 FVKESK. CDR3 length equals 16 residues. In DNA form, the CDR3 reads TGTGCCAGCAGCCAAGGAATTAGCGGGAGATACATTGAGCAGTTCTTC. It yields the protein CASSQGISGRYIEQFF.

This clone has just one count. V is TRBV3-1 (or the pseudogene TRBV3-2) and J is TRBJ1-4; 7 bases fit TRBD1. This CDR3 has 15 amino acids. Germline lookup yields CDR1 LGHDT and CDR2 YNNKEL (reference sequence). Trimming cost V 7 bases and J 3 bases; bases outside gene matches: 8. The CDR3 loop reads CASTIGTASNEKLFF. The CDR3 DNA reads TGTGCCAGCACCATTGGGACAGCTTCTAATGAAAAACTGTTTTTT.

V gene TRBV25-1 combines with J gene TRBJ1-1; D unclear. CDR1 MGHDK and CDR2 SYGVNS come from the germline V gene. The V end lost 6 bases, the J end lost 1 base, and 12 bases lay between the germline ends. This CDR3 is built from 14 residues. The CDR3 region has the DNA TGTGCCAGCAGACTTGACGGAGGGAACACTGAAGCTTTCTTT. It codes for CASRLDGGNTEAFF.

The chain links TRBV2 to TRBJ2-7; 12 nucleotides match TRBD1. The CDR3 loop spans 12 amino acids. Trimming at V came to 10 bases and at J to 5 bases, leaving 3 bases not matched to a gene. The V gene's germline CDR1 is SNHLY and CDR2 FYNNEI. The CDR3 bases are TGTGCCACCGGGACAGGGGGCAACGAGCAGTACGTC. This translates into CATGTGGNEQYV.

The V call is TRBV11-2, the J call TRBJ2-3; a possible D gene is TRBD2 (5 bases). Germline V CDR1 and CDR2: SGHAT, FQNNGV. The CDR3 is 16 amino acids. Trimming took 2 bases from V and 4 from J, leaving 16 bases between them. CDR3 protein: CASSLLNLGGADTQYF. CDR3 sequence (DNA): TGTGCCAGCAGCTTACTAAATCTTGGAGGAGCAGATACGCAGTATTTT.

The chain has TRBV7-2 and TRBJ1-4; unclear D gene. Between the trimmed V and J ends, which lost 5 bases and 0 bases, there was a span of 7 bases. Germline CDR1 is SGHTA and CDR2 is FQGNSA. This CDR3 has 14 amino acids. This CDR3 reads CASSPTATNEKLFF. The DNA for the CDR3 is TGTGCCAGCAGCCCGACTGCAACTAATGAAAAACTGTTTTTT.

This chain links TRBV11-3 with TRBJ2-2; 10 bases are shared with TRBD1. Germline CDR1 reads SGHNT; CDR2 reads YENEEA. The CDR3 is 15 residues long. V dropped 5 bases and J dropped 6; count of bases not matched to a gene: 6. CDR3 residues: CASSQTGGKAGELFF. The CDR3 DNA reads TGTGCCAGCAGCCAGACAGGGGGCAAGGCCGGGGAGCTGTTTTTT.

The rearrangement joins TRBV18 to TRBJ2-1; a weak D match, TRBD2 (5 bases). This CDR3 is 13 amino acids long. Germline assignment: CDR1 KGHSH and CDR2 LQKENI. Trimming took 3 bases from V and 5 from J, leaving 8 bases between them. The CDR3 region has the DNA TGTGCCAGCTCACCCGGACTTGACAATGAGCAGTTCTTC. It codes for CASSPGLDNEQFF.

The chain carries TRBV7-6 and TRBJ1-4; 7 nucleotides match TRBD1. The germline CDR1 and CDR2 sequences are SGHVS and FNYEAQ. The CDR3 runs 16 residues. The J segment lost 8 bases and the V segment lost 5 bases, leaving 14 bases of the junction unmatched. The CDR3 region is CASSTSRGTVKEKLFF. CDR3 DNA: TGTGCCAGCAGCACCAGCAGGGGGACTGTTAAAGAAAAACTGTTTTTT. The complete variable domain, with remaining parts taken from reference TRBV7-6 and TRBJ1-4, reads GAGVSQSPRYKVTKRGQDVALRCDPISGHVSLYWYRQALGQGPEFLTYFNYEAQQDKSGLPNDRFSAERPEGSISTLTIQRTEQRDSAMYRCASSTSRGTVKEKLFFGSGTQLSVL.

This chain uses TRBV29-1 with TRBJ1-1, with TRBD1 as a possible D gene (5 bases). Germline CDR1 and CDR2: SQVTM and ANQGSEA. Trimming stripped 4 bases from V and 1 base from J, with 10 bases between. The CDR3 runs to 13 residues. CDR3 amino acids: CSVVGQGNTEAFF. The CDR3 nucleotides are TGCAGCGTTGTAGGCCAGGGGAACACTGAAGCTTTCTTT. Drawing the rest from reference TRBV29-1 and TRBJ1-1, the complete variable domain is SAVISQKPSRDICQRGTSLTIQCQVDSQVTMMFWYRQQPGQSLTLIATANQGSEATYESGFVIDKFPISRPNLTFSTLTVSNMSPEDSSIYLCSVVGQGNTEAFFGQGTRLTVV.

The chain links TRBV27 to TRBJ1-1; possibly TRBD1 for D (6 bases). This CDR3 is built from 15 residues. V lost 7 bases, J lost 0 bases, and 15 bases lay in between. The V gene's germline CDR1 is MNHEY and CDR2 SMNVEV (reference sequence). CDR3 in amino acids: CASTAQDRMNTEAFF. The CDR3, as DNA: TGTGCCAGCACCGCGCAGGACAGAATGAACACTGAAGCTTTCTTT.

This chain links TRBV27 with TRBJ1-2; D remains ambiguous. The germline CDR1 and CDR2 sequences are MNHEY and SMNVEV (reference sequence). V shed 6 bases and J shed 5 bases, with 7 bases lying between them. The CDR3 loop spans 11 amino acids. The DNA of the CDR3 is TGTGCCAGCAGCGCAGGTTATGGCTACACCTTC. Protein: CASSAGYGYTF.

The chain is built from TRBV30 and TRBJ2-5; 8 bases match TRBD2. V trimming: 4 bases; J trimming: 5 bases; junction bases outside the gene matches: 15. The CDR3 is 16 amino acids. Germline V gene data show CDR1 as GTSNPN and CDR2 as SVGIG (reference sequence). CDR3: CAWTPFTGTSGETQYF. The CDR3, as DNA: TGTGCCTGGACCCCTTTCACCGGGACTAGTGGGGAGACCCAGTACTTC. The whole variable domain, filled in from reference TRBV30 and TRBJ2-5, reads SQTIHQWPATLVQPVGSPLSLECTVEGTSNPNLYWYRQAAGRGLQLLFYSVGIGQISSEVPQNLSASRPQDRQFILSSKKLLLSDSGFYLCAWTPFTGTSGETQYFGPGTRLLVL.

As for this clone: The junction departs from germline at one end; a sequencing error may be responsible. CDR3 residues: CASTPYNEQFF. CDR3 coding DNA: TGTGCAAGCACCCCTTACAATGAGCAGTTCTTC. The gene calls are TRBV2 and TRBJ2-1; D gene unclear. The CDR3 is made up of 11 amino acids. CDR1 and CDR2 from the germline V gene are SNHLY and FYNNEI.

The rearrangement joins TRBV4-1 to TRBJ1-3; D possibly corresponds to TRBD1 (6 bases). The CDR3 is made up of 15 amino acids. Trimming pared 1 base from V and 6 bases from J, leaving 13 bases between. Germline CDR1 is MGHRA and CDR2 is YSYEKL. CDR3 loop: CASSQAIRGANTIYF. In DNA form, the CDR3 reads TGCGCCAGCAGCCAAGCAATTCGGGGGGCAAACACCATATATTTT.

The V call is TRBV6-5, the J call TRBJ1-4; no clear D gene. The CDR3 runs 13 residues. Germline V gene lookup returns CDR1 MNHEY and CDR2 SVGAGI. V lost 6 bases, J lost 5 bases, and 10 bases lay in between. The CDR3 nucleotides read TGTGCCAGCAGCTTACAAGAAAATGAAAAACTGTTTTTT. Its protein is CASSLQENEKLFF.

The chain recombines TRBV5-1 with TRBJ2-6; TRBD1 aligns across 7 bases. Germline-derived CDR1 and CDR2 are SGHRS and YFSETQ. V lost 4 bases and J lost 0; bases outside the gene matches: 7. The CDR3 has 17 amino acids. CDR3 loop: CASSPGQINSGANVLTF. CDR3 nucleotides: TGCGCCAGCAGCCCGGGACAGATAAACTCTGGGGCCAACGTCCTGACTTTC.

V gene TRBV4-3 combines with J gene TRBJ2-5; 7 bases are a match to TRBD1. V lost 4 bases to trimming and J lost 4 bases; unmatched junction nucleotides: 9. Germline assignment: CDR1 LGHNA and CDR2 YSLEER. The CDR3 runs to 15 residues. The CDR3 here is CASSLGQGVGETQYF. In nucleotides, the CDR3 is TGCGCCAGCAGCCTCGGGCAGGGGGTGGGAGAGACCCAGTACTTC.

The CDR3 sequence: CASSQVGYSYNEQFF. In DNA, the CDR3 is TGCGCCAGCAGCCAAGTGGGCTACTCCTACAATGAGCAGTTCTTC. V usage is TRBV4-1 and J usage is TRBJ2-1, with D unresolved. Germline V gives CDR1 MGHRA, CDR2 YSYEKL. This CDR3 comprises 15 residues. V lost 1 base and J 0 bases, leaving 7 bases between the germline ends.

The J gene is TRBJ1-4, the V gene TRBV10-1; maybe TRBD1 (5 bases). This CDR3 spans 16 amino acids. Germline CDR1 reads WNHNN; CDR2 reads SYGVQD (reference sequence). The V gene lost 0 bases and the J gene lost 6 bases, with 14 bases spanning the gap. The CDR3 loop reads CASSESVGGIDEKLFF. DNA of the CDR3: TGCGCCAGCAGTGAGTCCGTTGGGGGGATAGATGAAAAACTGTTTTTT.

This sequence joins TRBV19 and TRBJ1-5; TRBD1 agrees at 8 bases. J lost 5 bases, V lost 4 bases, and 10 bases had no gene match. In germline, CDR1 is LNHDA, CDR2 SQIVND (reference sequence). The CDR3 covers 16 residues. The CDR3 DNA reads TGTGCCAGTAGTAGACGATCACAGGGGGGATATCAGCCCCAGCATTTT. As protein: CASSRRSQGGYQPQHF.